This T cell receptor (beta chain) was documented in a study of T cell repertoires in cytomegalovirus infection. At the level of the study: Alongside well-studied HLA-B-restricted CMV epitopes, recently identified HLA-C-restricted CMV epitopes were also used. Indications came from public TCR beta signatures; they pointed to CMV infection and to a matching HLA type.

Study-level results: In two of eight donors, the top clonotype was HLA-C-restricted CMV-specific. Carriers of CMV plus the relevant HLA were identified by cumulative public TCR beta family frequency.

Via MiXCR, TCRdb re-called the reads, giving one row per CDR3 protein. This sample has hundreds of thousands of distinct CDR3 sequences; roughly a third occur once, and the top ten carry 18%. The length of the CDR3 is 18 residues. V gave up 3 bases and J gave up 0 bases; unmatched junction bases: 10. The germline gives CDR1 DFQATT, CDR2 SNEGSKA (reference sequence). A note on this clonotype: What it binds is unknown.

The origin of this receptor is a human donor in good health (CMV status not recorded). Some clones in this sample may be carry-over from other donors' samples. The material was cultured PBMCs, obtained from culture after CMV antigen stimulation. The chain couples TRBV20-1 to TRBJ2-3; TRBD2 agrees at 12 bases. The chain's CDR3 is CSASPPSGGGSSTDTQYF. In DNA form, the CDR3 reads TGCAGTGCTAGTCCCCCTAGCGGGGGGGGATCTAGCACAGATACGCAGTATTTT.